A single sample gave rise to the 8 T cell receptor beta chains below, sequenced in a study of T cell repertoires in cytomegalovirus infection. These receptors' antigens are unknown. TCRdb itself ran the reads through MiXCR, one entry per CDR3 protein. The sample has 680,000 or so distinct CDR3 sequences; 33% are singletons. The source was cultured PBMCs, collected from culture after CMV antigen stimulation. These receptors came from a human donor in good health (CMV status not recorded). Some clones in this sample may be carry-over from other donors' samples.

This clonotype has only a few counts. The V call is TRBV7-2, the J call TRBJ2-7; D uncertain. The CDR3 runs to 14 residues. The V and J ends lost 1 base and 6 bases respectively, with 13 bases between them. Germline lookup yields CDR1 SGHTA and CDR2 FQGNSA. The CDR3 loop is CASSLEAGLGEQYF. The CDR3 bases are TGTGCCAGCAGCTTAGAGGCAGGTCTGGGCGAGCAGTACTTC.

V is TRBV4-1 and J is TRBJ1-6; 8 nucleotides match TRBD1. This CDR3 has 16 amino acids. Germline V gene lookup returns CDR1 MGHRA and CDR2 YSYEKL. Losses at the gene ends were 2 bases for V and 7 bases for J; bases not matched to a gene: 7. The chain's CDR3 is CASSQPWTGKNSPLHF. For the CDR3, the DNA is TGCGCCAGCAGCCAACCCTGGACAGGGAAAAATTCACCCCTCCACTTT.

The V call is TRBV20-1, the J call TRBJ1-6; possible D gene TRBD1, 6 bases. Between the trimmed V and J ends, which lost 1 base and 8 bases, there was a span of 9 bases. Germline V gene lookup returns CDR1 DFQATT and CDR2 SNEGSKA (reference sequence). The CDR3 is 13 amino acids. The CDR3 region is CSARGAGDSPLHF. Written as DNA, the CDR3 is TGCAGTGCTAGAGGGGCAGGGGATTCACCCCTCCACTTT.

In this sample, this clonotype turned up many times. This chain uses TRBV7-2 with TRBJ1-1; 11 nucleotides match TRBD1. V dropped 5 bases and J dropped 3; count of bases not matched to a gene: 5. CDR3 length: 15 residues. Germline V gene sequence: CDR1 SGHTA, CDR2 FQGNSA. The CDR3 nucleotides read TGTGCCAGCAGCCCGGACAGGGGGCTAGACACTGAAGCTTTCTTT. This sequence encodes CASSPDRGLDTEAFF.

The J gene is TRBJ2-5, the V gene TRBV20-1; 9 nucleotides match TRBD2. Germline lookup yields CDR1 DFQATT and CDR2 SNEGSKA (reference sequence). CDR3 length: 16 amino acids. After removal of 4 bases from V and 4 bases from J, the junction contained 13 bases not matched to a gene. The CDR3 DNA sequence: TGCAGTGCTAACCCGCGGGGGGGGCTGTCTGGAGAGACCCAGTACTTC. Amino acid sequence: CSANPRGGLSGETQYF.

This clonotype has a handful of counts. The gene calls are TRBV20-1 and TRBJ2-1, with a tentative D call TRBD2 (6 bases). V gave up 8 bases and J gave up 5 bases, with 16 bases separating them. This CDR3 contains 13 residues. Germline lookup yields CDR1 DFQATT and CDR2 SNEGSKA (reference sequence). The CDR3 loop reads CSTIGTLNNEQFF. The CDR3 nucleotides are TGCAGTACAATTGGGACTCTAAACAATGAGCAGTTCTTC.

This clonotype was detected only a few times. J is TRBJ2-4 and V is TRBV6-6; 7 nucleotides agree with TRBD1. The germline V gene encodes CDR1 MNHNY and CDR2 SVGAGI (reference sequence). The CDR3 contains 17 residues. With V trimmed by 8 bases and J by 0 bases, 13 bases remained unmatched. The CDR3 sequence: CASFSLQGVGAKNIQYF. The CDR3 DNA follows: TGTGCCAGCTTCTCGCTTCAGGGGGTGGGAGCCAAAAACATTCAGTACTTC.

This clonotype was counted many times. The chain recombines TRBV7-2 with TRBJ1-1; D possibly corresponds to TRBD1 (5 bases). Trimming left V 5 bases short and J 7 bases short, with 17 bases between. The CDR3 runs to 14 residues. The germline CDR1 and CDR2 sequences are SGHTA and FQGNSA. Here the CDR3 DNA reads TGTGCCAGCAGCCTAAGCGGGGGTACATTTGAAGCTTTCTTT. It yields the protein CASSLSGGTFEAFF.